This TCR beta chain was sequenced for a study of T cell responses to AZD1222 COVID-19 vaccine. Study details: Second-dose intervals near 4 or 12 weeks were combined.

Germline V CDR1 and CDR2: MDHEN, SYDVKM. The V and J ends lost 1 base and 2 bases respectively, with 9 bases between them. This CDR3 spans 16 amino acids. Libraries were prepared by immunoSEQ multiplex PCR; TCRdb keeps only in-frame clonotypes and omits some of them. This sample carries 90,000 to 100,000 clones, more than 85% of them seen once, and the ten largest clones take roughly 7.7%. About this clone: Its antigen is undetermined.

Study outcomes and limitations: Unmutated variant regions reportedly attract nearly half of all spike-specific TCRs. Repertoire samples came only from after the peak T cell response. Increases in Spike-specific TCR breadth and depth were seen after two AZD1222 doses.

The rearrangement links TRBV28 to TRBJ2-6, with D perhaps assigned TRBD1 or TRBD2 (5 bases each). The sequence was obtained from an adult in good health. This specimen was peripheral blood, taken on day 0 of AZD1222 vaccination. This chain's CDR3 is CASSLSGPAGANVLTF. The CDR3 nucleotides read TGTGCCAGCAGTTTATCGGGGCCGGCTGGGGCCAACGTCCTGACTTTC.